The rows below give T cell receptor beta chains drawn from one sample of a study of cytomegalovirus exposure and HLA in healthy donors. Using immunoSEQ multiplex PCR, the repertoire was profiled, and TCRdb retains in-frame clones only, with some absent. The data show roughly 350,000 clones, about nine tenths seen once. The sequenced sample consisted of PBMCs. The receptors come from a woman under 30 in good health and CMV-seronegative. CDR3s include the opening cysteine and the closing phenylalanine or tryptophan. The order of the fields is D gene, V gene, J gene, clone size, CDR3 protein, CDR3 DNA. The D gene is left open where the match is weak. Where a row states a size, it is once, few, many or the class of an expanded clone; other rows omit it.

TRBD2,TRBV2,TRBJ2-3,NA,CASRTGGPKNTQYF,TGTGCCAGCAGGACGGGAGGGCCGAAAAATACGCAGTATTTT
NA,TRBV28,TRBJ2-2,NA,CASSSPAVTGELFF,TGTGCCAGCAGCTCCCCAGCGGTTACCGGGGAGCTGTTTTTT
NA,TRBV7-3,TRBJ2-1,NA,CASSSPRGGGENEQFF,TGTGCCAGCAGCTCCCCCCGGGGCGGAGGGGAAAATGAGCAGTTCTTC
NA,TRBV7-9,TRBJ2-7,NA,CASSSSTGEQYF,TGTGCCAGCAGCTCTAGTACGGGCGAGCAGTACTTC
NA,TRBV7-6,TRBJ1-1,NA,CASSLNPNGGTEAFF,TGTGCCAGCAGCTTAAACCCAAACGGGGGCACTGAAGCTTTCTTT
TRBD1,TRBV7-3,TRBJ1-2,NA,CASSLNERDSPLGYGYTF,TGTGCCAGCAGCTTAAATGAAAGGGACAGCCCCCTAGGCTATGGCTACACCTTC
TRBD2,TRBV6-7,TRBJ2-2,NA,CASKETSGRSGELFF,TGTGCCAGCAAAGAGACTAGCGGGAGATCCGGGGAGCTGTTTTTT
NA,TRBV6-1,TRBJ2-7,few,CASSRRQELSYEQYF,TGTGCCAGCAGTCGAAGACAGGAACTCTCCTACGAGCAGTACTTC
TRBD1,TRBV5-6,TRBJ2-3,NA,CASSSGQGSADTQYF,TGTGCCAGCAGCTCGGGACAGGGATCAGCAGATACGCAGTATTTT
TRBD2,TRBV7-2,TRBJ2-1,once,CASSPGTSAYNEQFF,TGTGCCAGCAGCCCAGGGACTAGCGCTTACAATGAGCAGTTCTTC
TRBD2,TRBV29-1,TRBJ2-7,NA,CSVTLSGSAGWEQYF,TGCAGCGTAACCCTTAGCGGGAGCGCAGGATGGGAGCAGTACTTC
NA,TRBV27,TRBJ1-2,NA,CARLPKPMDHWSGGGYTF,TGTGCCAGACTACCGAAGCCGATGGACCATTGGTCGGGGGGTGGCTACACCTTC
TRBD2,TRBV19,TRBJ2-7,NA,CASKGRMSSGRAYEQYF,TGTGCCAGTAAGGGTCGTATGAGTAGCGGGAGGGCCTACGAGCAGTACTTC
NA,TRBV15,TRBJ1-1,NA,CATSRGGGVNTEAFF,TGTGCCACCAGCAGAGGGGGGGGAGTGAACACTGAAGCTTTCTTT
TRBD2,TRBV7-6,TRBJ2-7,NA,CASSAETRAPTSLEQYF,TGTGCCAGCAGCGCAGAAACAAGGGCCCCGACTAGCCTGGAGCAGTACTTC
TRBD2,TRBV19,TRBJ2-3,NA,CASSTSGLAGYWSTDTQYF,TGTGCCAGTAGCACCTCGGGACTAGCGGGATACTGGAGCACAGATACGCAGTATTTT
NA,TRBV19,TRBJ1-2,NA,CASSLDYYSNYGYTF,TGTGCCAGTAGTCTCGACTATTACTCTAACTATGGCTACACCTTC
TRBD1,TRBV6-5,TRBJ2-1,NA,CASSYRDGQGFPEQFF,TGTGCCAGCAGTTACCGGGACGGACAGGGATTCCCTGAGCAGTTCTTC
NA,TRBV28,TRBJ2-7,NA,CASSIGGAGYYEQYF,TGTGCCAGCAGTATAGGGGGCGCGGGATACTACGAGCAGTACTTC
TRBD2,TRBV29-1,TRBJ2-2,NA,CSVGSLAGSGELFF,TGCAGTGTCGGTTCGCTAGCGGGATCCGGGGAGCTGTTTTTT
TRBD2,TRBV7-8,TRBJ2-7,NA,CASSTRGDGSSYEQYF,TGTGCCAGCAGCACCCGGGGGGATGGGAGCTCCTACGAGCAGTACTTC
NA,TRBV30,TRBJ1-2,NA,CAWKGGAGDGYTF,TGTGCCTGGAAGGGTGGGGCAGGAGATGGCTACACCTTC
TRBD1,TRBV28,TRBJ1-4,NA,CASSPGQEGKLFF,TGTGCCAGCAGTCCGGGACAGGAGGGAAAACTGTTTTTT
TRBD2,TRBV2,TRBJ2-5,NA,CASSEEDGGGTQETQYF,TGTGCCAGCAGTGAAGAAGACGGGGGGGGAACTCAAGAGACCCAGTACTTC
NA,TRBV4-2,TRBJ1-5,few,CASSGTPQHF,TGTGCCAGCAGCGGGACACCCCAGCATTTT
NA,TRBV6-1,TRBJ2-3,NA,CASSADQRADTQYF,TGTGCCAGCAGCGCCGACCAGAGGGCAGATACGCAGTATTTT
NA,TRBV4-2,TRBJ2-7,few,CASSQEERSYEQYF,TGTGCCAGCAGCCAAGAGGAGCGCTCCTACGAGCAGTACTTC
NA,TRBV27,TRBJ1-2,NA,CASSLTGSANYGYTF,TGTGCCAGCAGCCTAACCGGGTCAGCTAACTATGGCTACACCTTC
TRBD1,TRBV6-5,TRBJ1-5,NA,CASSYGQGARQPQHF,TGTGCCAGCAGTTACGGACAGGGGGCGAGACAGCCCCAGCATTTT
TRBD2,TRBV6-5,TRBJ2-2,NA,CASSRAGEIGELFF,TGTGCCAGCAGCCGAGCGGGAGAAATAGGGGAGCTGTTTTTT
TRBD1,TRBV6-5,TRBJ2-7,NA,CASRRTPGQGPLYF,TGTGCCAGCAGAAGAACACCGGGACAGGGGCCGTTATACTTC
NA,TRBV6-5,TRBJ2-1,NA,CASSYGSGSYNEQFF,TGTGCCAGCAGTTACGGGTCGGGATCCTACAATGAGCAGTTCTTC
NA,TRBV28,TRBJ1-2,NA,CASSLPDYGYTF,TGTGCCAGCAGTTTACCGGACTATGGCTACACCTTC
TRBD1,TRBV2,TRBJ2-5,NA,CASSVVDRGLAQYF,TGTGCCAGCAGTGTCGTGGACAGGGGTTTGGCCCAGTACTTC
TRBD2,TRBV23-1,TRBJ2-5,NA,CASSQASGSQETQYF,TGCGCCAGCAGTCAGGCTAGCGGGAGCCAAGAGACCCAGTACTTC
TRBD2,TRBV6-1,TRBJ2-4,NA,CASSEPGEGNIQYF,TGTGCCAGCAGTGAACCCGGGGAGGGAAACATTCAGTACTTC
TRBD2,TRBV9,TRBJ2-3,NA,CASSAQTSGRTDTQYF,TGTGCCAGCAGCGCGCAGACTAGCGGGAGAACAGATACGCAGTATTTT
TRBD2,TRBV5-1,TRBJ2-7,NA,CASSIRLAGDSEQYF,TGCGCCAGCAGCATCAGACTAGCGGGAGACAGCGAGCAGTACTTC
NA,TRBV4-2,TRBJ2-3,many,CASSQGGTGTDTQYF,TGTGCCAGCAGCCAAGGGGGGACTGGCACAGATACGCAGTATTTT
TRBD1,TRBV28,TRBJ1-1,NA,CASSWTGGAEAFF,TGTGCCAGCAGTTGGACAGGGGGTGCTGAAGCTTTCTTT